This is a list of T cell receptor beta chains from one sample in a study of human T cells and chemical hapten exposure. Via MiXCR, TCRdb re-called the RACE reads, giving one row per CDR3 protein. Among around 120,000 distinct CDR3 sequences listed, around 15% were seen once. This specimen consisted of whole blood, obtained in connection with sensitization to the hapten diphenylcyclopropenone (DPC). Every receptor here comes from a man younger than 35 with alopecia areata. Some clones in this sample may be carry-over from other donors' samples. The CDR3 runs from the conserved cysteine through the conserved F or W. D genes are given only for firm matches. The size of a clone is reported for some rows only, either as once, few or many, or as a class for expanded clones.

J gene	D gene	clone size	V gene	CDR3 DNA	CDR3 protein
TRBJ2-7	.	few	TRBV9	TGTGCCAGCAGCGTAGGGAGGTGGGGGAACTACGAGCAGTACTTC	CASSVGRWGNYEQYF
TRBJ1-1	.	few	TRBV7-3	TGTGCCAGCAGCTTAACGTACGGGATAAACACTGAAGCTTTCTTT	CASSLTYGINTEAFF
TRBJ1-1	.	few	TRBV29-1	TGCAGCGTTGAAAAGAACACTGAAGCTTTCTTT	CSVEKNTEAFF
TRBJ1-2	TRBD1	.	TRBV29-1	TGCAGCACCCGACAGGGGGGCAACTATGGCTACACCTTC	CSTRQGGNYGYTF
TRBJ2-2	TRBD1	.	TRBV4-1	TGCGCCAGCAGCCGTGAGCCATTTCAGGGGGCGAGCACCGGGGAGCTGTTTTTT	CASSREPFQGASTGELFF
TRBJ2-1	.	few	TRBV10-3	TGTGCCATCGGCCCATACAATGAGCAGTTCTTC	CAIGPYNEQFF
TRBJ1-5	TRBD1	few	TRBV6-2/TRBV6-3	TGTGCCAGCAGTCAATCCAGGGGGCGCGGGCCCCAGCATTTT	CASSQSRGRGPQHF
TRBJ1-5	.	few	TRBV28	TGTGCCATTGCGCAGGGTCGACAGCCCCAGCATTTT	CAIAQGRQPQHF
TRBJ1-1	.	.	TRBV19	TGTGCCAGTAAAACCGCGGGGAACACTGAAGCTTTCTTT	CASKTAGNTEAFF
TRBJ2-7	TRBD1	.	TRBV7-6	TGTGCCAGCAGTTTTACAACAGGGACAGTTCAAGAGCAGTACTTC	CASSFTTGTVQEQYF
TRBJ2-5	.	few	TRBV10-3	TGTGCCATCAGTGGAACGATGGCGGAGACCCAGTACTTC	CAISGTMAETQYF